A single sample gave rise to the 9 T cell receptor beta chains below, sequenced in a study of shared clonotypes between healthy human individuals. The assay was immunoSEQ multiplex PCR, and TCRdb's table has in-frame clones only and misses some. This table has around 370,000 clones, 90% to 98% appearing once. The sample was memory CD8+ T cells sorted from blood. The sample's subset: CD45RO+ cells pooled with CCR7-negative TemRA cells. The receptor set was obtained from a man aged 25 to 40 in good health.

The chain has TRBV18 and TRBJ1-5, with D possibly TRBD1 on 5 matching bases. The V gene lost 5 bases and the J gene lost 4 bases, with 12 bases spanning the gap. CDR1 KGHSH and CDR2 LQKENI come from the germline V gene. The CDR3 loop spans 14 amino acids. The CDR3 here is CASSATDKNQPQHF. CDR3 nucleotide sequence: TGTGCCAGCTCAGCTACGGACAAGAATCAGCCCCAGCATTTT.

The chain carries TRBV5-4 and TRBJ2-2; 9 bases align to TRBD2. V lost 0 bases, J lost 6 bases, and 6 bases stayed unmatched. CDR1 is SGHNT and CDR2 is YYREEE in the germline V gene (reference sequence). The length of the CDR3 is 16 residues. CDR3 in amino acids: CASSLALAGGPGELFF. For the CDR3, the DNA is TGTGCCAGCAGCTTGGCCCTCGCGGGAGGGCCCGGGGAGCTGTTTTTT.

The rearrangement links TRBV6-1 to TRBJ1-3; 8 bases are shared with TRBD1. CDR1 is MNHNS and CDR2 is SASEGT in the germline V gene. Trimming at V came to 3 bases and at J to 12 bases, leaving 19 bases not matched to a gene. The CDR3 spans 17 residues. The CDR3: CASSDPPRTGQARGIYF. The CDR3 DNA reads as TGTGCCAGCAGTGACCCGCCGAGGACAGGGCAAGCGAGGGGCATATATTTT.

The chain combines TRBV27 with TRBJ2-7; 9 bases are shared with TRBD1. The CDR3 consists of 17 residues. With 4 bases clipped from V and 0 bases from J, the junction kept 10 bases outside the gene matches. The germline CDR1 and CDR2 sequences are MNHEY and SMNVEV (reference sequence). CDR3 sequence reads: CASSSTGGLFYSYEQYF. For the CDR3, the DNA is TGTGCCAGCAGTTCCACAGGGGGCCTCTTCTACTCCTACGAGCAGTACTTC.

The chain couples TRBV4-2 to TRBJ1-4; possible D gene TRBD1, 5 bases. The germline V gene encodes CDR1 LGHNA and CDR2 YNFKEQ. The V gene lost 0 bases and the J gene lost 10 bases, with 12 bases spanning the gap. This CDR3 spans 14 amino acids. CDR3 nucleotide sequence: TGTGCCAGCAGCCAAGAAGTACTGCAGGGAAAACTGTTTTTT. Protein: CASSQEVLQGKLFF.

The V and J genes are TRBV5-4 and TRBJ2-2, with 7 bases aligning to TRBD2. From germline, CDR1 is SGHNT and CDR2 YYREEE (reference sequence). Unmatched junction bases numbered 2, after V lost 0 bases and J lost 6 bases. The CDR3 length is 14 residues. The CDR3 protein is CASSLGEGPGELFF. The CDR3 DNA reads as TGTGCCAGCAGCTTGGGGGAGGGCCCCGGGGAGCTGTTTTTT.

The CDR3 sequence: CATSRDPLRYEQYF. The CDR3 bases are TGTGCCACCAGCAGAGATCCCCTTCGGTACGAGCAGTACTTC. The rearrangement joins TRBV15 to TRBJ2-7; D is undetermined. Germline CDR1 and CDR2: LNHNV and YYDKDF (reference sequence). V dropped 0 bases and J dropped 4 bases, with 10 bases sitting between them. This CDR3 has 14 residues.

This clone was found once. The chain recombines TRBV7-9 with TRBJ1-3, with D uncertain. Germline loops: CDR1 SEHNR, CDR2 FQNEAQ (reference sequence). Trimming pared 2 bases from V and 0 bases from J, leaving 8 bases between. The CDR3 runs to 15 residues. CDR3 protein: CASSLNPASGNTIYF. In nucleotides, the CDR3 is TGTGCCAGCAGCTTAAATCCAGCCTCTGGAAACACCATATATTTT.

V usage is TRBV18 and J usage is TRBJ2-7; 9 bases match TRBD1. The CDR3 spans 16 residues. The germline V gene has CDR1 KGHSH and CDR2 LQKENI. Trimming took 4 bases from V and 2 from J; bases not matched to a gene: 9. DNA of the CDR3: TGTGCCAGCTCACACAGGGGGCGAGCCAGCCCCTACGAGCAGTACTTC. Encoded protein: CASSHRGRASPYEQYF.